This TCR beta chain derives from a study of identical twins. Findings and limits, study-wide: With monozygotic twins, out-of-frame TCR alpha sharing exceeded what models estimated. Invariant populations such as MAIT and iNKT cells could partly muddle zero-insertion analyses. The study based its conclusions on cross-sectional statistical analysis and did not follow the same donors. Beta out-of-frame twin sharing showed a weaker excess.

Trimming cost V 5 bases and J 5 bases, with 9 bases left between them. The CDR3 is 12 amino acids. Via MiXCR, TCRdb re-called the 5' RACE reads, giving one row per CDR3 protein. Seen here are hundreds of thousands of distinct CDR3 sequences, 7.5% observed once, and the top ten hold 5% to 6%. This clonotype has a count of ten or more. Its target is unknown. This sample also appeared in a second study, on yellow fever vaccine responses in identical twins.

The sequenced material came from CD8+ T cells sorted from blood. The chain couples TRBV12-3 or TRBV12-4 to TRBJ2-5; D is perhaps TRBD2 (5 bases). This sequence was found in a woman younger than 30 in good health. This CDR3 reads CASSPLEETQYF. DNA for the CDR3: TGTGCCAGCAGTCCACTAGAGGAGACCCAGTACTTC.